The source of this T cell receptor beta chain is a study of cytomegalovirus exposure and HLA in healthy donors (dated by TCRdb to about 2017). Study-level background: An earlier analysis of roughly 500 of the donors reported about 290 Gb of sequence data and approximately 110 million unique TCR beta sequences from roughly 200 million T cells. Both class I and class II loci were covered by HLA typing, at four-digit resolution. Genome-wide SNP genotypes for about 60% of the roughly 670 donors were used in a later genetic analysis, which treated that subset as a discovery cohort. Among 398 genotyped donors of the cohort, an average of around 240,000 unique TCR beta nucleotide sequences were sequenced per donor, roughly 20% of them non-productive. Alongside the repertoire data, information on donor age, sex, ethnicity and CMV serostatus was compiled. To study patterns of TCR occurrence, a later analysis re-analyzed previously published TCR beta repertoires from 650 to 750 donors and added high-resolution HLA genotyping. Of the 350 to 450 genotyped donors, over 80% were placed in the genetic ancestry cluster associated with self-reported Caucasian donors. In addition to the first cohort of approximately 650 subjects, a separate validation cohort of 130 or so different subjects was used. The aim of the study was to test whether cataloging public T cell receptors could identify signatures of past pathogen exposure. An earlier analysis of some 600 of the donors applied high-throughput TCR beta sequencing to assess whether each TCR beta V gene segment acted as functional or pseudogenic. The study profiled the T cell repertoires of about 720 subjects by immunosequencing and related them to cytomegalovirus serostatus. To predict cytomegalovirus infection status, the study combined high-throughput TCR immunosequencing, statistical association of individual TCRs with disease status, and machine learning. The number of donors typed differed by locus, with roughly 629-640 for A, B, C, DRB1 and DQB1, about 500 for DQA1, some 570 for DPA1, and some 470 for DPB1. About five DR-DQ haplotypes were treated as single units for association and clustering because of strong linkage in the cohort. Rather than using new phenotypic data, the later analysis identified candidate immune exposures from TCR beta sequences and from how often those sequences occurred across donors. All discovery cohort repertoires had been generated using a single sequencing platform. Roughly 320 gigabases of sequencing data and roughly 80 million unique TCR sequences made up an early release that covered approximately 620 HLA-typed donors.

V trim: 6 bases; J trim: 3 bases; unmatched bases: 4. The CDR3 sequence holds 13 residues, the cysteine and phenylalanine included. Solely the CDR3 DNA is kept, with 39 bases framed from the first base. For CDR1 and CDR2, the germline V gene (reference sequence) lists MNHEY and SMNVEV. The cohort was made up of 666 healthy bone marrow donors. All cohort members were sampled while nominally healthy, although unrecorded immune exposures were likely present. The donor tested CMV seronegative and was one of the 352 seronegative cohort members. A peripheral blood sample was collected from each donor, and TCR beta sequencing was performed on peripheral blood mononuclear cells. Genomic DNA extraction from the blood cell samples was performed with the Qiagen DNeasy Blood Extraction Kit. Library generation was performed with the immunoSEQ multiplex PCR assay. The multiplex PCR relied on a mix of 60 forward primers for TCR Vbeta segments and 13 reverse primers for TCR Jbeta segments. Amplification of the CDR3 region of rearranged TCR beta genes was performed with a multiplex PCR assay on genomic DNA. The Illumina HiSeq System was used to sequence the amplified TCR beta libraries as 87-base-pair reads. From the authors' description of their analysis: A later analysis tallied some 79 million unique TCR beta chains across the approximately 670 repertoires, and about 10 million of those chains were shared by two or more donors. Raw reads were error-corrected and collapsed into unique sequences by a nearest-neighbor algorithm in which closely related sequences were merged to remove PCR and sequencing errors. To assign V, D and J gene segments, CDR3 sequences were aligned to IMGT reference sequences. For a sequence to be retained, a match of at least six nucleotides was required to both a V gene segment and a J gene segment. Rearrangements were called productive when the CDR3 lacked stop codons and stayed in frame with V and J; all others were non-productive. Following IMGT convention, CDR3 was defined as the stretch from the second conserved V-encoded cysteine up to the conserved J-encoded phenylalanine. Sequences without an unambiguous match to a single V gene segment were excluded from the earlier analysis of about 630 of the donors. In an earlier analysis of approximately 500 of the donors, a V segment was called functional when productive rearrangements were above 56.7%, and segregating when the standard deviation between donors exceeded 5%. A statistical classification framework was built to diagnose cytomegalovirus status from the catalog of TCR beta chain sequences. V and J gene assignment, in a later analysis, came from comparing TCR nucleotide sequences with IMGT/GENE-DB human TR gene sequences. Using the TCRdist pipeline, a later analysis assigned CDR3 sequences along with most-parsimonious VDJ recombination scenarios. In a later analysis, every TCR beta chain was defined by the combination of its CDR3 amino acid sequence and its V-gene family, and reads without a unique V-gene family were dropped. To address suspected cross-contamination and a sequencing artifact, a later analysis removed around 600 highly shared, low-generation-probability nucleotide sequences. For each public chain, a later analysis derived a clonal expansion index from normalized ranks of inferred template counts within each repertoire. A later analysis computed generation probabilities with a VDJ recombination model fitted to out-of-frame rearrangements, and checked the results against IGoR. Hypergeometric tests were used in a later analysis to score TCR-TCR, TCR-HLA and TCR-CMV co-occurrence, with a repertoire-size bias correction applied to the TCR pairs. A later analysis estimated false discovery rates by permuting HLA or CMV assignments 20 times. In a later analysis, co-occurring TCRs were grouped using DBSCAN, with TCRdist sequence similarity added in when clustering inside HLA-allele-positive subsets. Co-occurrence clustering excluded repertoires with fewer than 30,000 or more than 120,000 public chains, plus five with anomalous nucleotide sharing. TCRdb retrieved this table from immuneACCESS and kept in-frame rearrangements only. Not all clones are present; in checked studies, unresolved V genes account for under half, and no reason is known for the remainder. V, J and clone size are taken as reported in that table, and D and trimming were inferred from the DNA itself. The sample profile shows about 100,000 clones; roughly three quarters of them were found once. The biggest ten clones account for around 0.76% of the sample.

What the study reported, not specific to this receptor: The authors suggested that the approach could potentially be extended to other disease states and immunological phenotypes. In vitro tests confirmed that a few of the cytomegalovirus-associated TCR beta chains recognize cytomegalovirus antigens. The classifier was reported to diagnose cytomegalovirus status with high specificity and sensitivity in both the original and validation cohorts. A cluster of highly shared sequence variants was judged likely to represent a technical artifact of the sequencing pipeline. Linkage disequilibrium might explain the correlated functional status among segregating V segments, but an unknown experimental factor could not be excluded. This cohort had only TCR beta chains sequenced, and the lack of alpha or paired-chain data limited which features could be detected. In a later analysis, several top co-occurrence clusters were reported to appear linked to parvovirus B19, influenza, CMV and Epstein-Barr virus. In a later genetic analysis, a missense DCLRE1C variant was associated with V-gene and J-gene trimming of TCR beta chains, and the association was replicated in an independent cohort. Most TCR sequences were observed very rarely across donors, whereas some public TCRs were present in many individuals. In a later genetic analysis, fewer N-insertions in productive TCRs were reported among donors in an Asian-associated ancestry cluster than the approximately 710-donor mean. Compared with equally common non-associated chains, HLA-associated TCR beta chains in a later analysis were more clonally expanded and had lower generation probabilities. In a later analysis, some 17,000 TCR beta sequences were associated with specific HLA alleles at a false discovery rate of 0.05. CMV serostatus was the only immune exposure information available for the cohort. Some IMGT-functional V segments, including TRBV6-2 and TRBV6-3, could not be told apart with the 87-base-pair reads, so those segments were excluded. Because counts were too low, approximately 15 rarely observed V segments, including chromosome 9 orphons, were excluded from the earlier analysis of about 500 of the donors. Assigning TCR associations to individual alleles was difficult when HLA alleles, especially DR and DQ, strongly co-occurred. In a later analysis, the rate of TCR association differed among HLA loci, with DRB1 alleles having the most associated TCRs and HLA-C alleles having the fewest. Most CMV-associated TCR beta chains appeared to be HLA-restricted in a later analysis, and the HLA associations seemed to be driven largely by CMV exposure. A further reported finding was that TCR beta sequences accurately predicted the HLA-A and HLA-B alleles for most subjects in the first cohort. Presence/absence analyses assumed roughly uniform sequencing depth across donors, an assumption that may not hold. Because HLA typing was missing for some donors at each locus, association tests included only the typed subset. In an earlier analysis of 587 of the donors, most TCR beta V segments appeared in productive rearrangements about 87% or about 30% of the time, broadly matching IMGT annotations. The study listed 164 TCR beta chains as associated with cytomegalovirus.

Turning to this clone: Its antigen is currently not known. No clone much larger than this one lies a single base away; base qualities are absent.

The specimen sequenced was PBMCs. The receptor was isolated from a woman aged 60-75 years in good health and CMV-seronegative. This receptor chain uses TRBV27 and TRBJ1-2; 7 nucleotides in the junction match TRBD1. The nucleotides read TGTGCCAGCAGCCAGCAGGGGGACTATGGCTACACCTTC. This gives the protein CASSQQGDYGYTF.